The 32 T cell receptor beta chains below all came from one sample that was sequenced in a study of blood T cells in healthy people across ages. Combining a sample-barcoded 5' primer with a J-beta primer mix, a second PCR ran for 7 to 11 cycles. One entry per CDR3 protein, called by TCRdb with MiXCR from the 5' RACE reads. The table includes some 1.7 million distinct CDR3 sequences, about 30% detected once. The sequencing sample was made of blood. The receptors originated from a woman in her twenties or thirties in good health.

V and J are TRBV20-1 and TRBJ2-1, with 8 positions matching TRBD2. Losses at the gene ends were 5 bases for V and 4 bases for J; bases not matched to a gene: 13. The length of the CDR3 is 16 residues. Germline-derived CDR1 and CDR2 are DFQATT and SNEGSKA (reference sequence). The chain's CDR3 is CSAHIQSGGHYNEQFF. CDR3 in DNA: TGCAGTGCTCACATCCAGAGCGGGGGTCATTACAATGAGCAGTTCTTC.

The V call is TRBV9, the J call TRBJ2-1; the match to TRBD1 covers 8 bases. V dropped 4 bases and J dropped 7; count of bases not matched to a gene: 7. Germline CDR1 and CDR2: SGDLS and YYNGEE. The CDR3 spans 14 residues. In nucleotides, the CDR3 is TGTGCCAGCAGCACCTGGACAGGGATGAATGAGCAGTTCTTC. Protein product: CASSTWTGMNEQFF.

The chain employs TRBV10-2 and TRBJ2-1; 9 bases line up with TRBD2. The germline V gene has CDR1 WSHSY and CDR2 SAAADI. Trimming at V came to 1 base and at J to 4 bases, leaving 8 bases not matched to a gene. CDR3 length: 17 amino acids. CDR3 bases: TGCGCCAGCAGTGAGTGGCGGGAGGGCCCGGTTTACAATGAGCAGTTCTTC. It translates to CASSEWREGPVYNEQFF.

The V and J genes are TRBV7-9 and TRBJ1-1; no clear D. CDR1 SEHNR and CDR2 FQNEAQ come from the germline V gene (reference sequence). The germline V and J ends were trimmed by 5 bases and 8 bases, with 15 bases remaining between them. CDR3 length equals 13 residues. This CDR3 reads CASSPHRSGEAFF. The CDR3 bases are TGTGCCAGCAGCCCGCATAGATCGGGGGAAGCTTTCTTT.

This clonotype was detected ten times or more. V gene TRBV4-1 combines with J gene TRBJ2-1; the match to TRBD1 covers 7 bases. J was trimmed by 6 bases and V by 4 bases; bases with no gene match: 9. Germline V lookup: CDR1 MGHRA, CDR2 YSYEKL. The CDR3 is 15 residues long. The CDR3 region is CASSLLRDSGNEQFF. CDR3 nucleotides: TGCGCCAGCAGCCTACTACGGGACAGTGGCAATGAGCAGTTCTTC.

To note about this clonotype: A single base separates this from a much larger clone, so it may be a read error. V is TRBV12-3 or TRBV12-4 and J is TRBJ2-5, with a possible D match to TRBD1 (5 bases). The CDR3 length is 12 residues. The CDR3 coding sequence is TGTGTCAACAGCCCGACAGAAGAGACCCAGTACTTC. It is translated as CVNSPTEETQYF.

This clonotype was seen a single time. This rearrangement joins TRBV29-1 to TRBJ2-1; tentative D call: TRBD2 (6 bases). The J call could be wrong; TRBJ2-7 is a better fit for the DNA end. The CDR3 spans 13 residues. CDR1 and CDR2 (germline): SQVTM, ANQGSEA. CDR3 in DNA: TGCAGTGGGGACTTCAGCTCCTACAATGAGCAGTACTTC. This codes for CSGDFSSYNEQYF.

Of note for this clonotype: The junction shows a germline mismatch at one end, possibly a read error. This chain joins TRBV12-3 or TRBV12-4 and TRBJ2-7, with D possibly matching TRBD2 (5 bases). This CDR3 is built from 14 residues. The CDR3 region is CASSLGGPGYEQYF. CDR3 nucleotide sequence: TGTGCCAGCAGCTTAGGAGGCCCCGGCTACGAGCAGTACTTC.

V gene TRBV7-3 combines with J gene TRBJ1-2, with D unclear. The CDR3 runs 13 residues. Germline V gene data show CDR1 as SGHTA and CDR2 as FQGTGA. The V and J ends lost 0 bases and 7 bases respectively, with 9 bases between them. CDR3 DNA: TGTGCCAGCAGCTTAACGAAGGTAGGTGGCTACACCTTC. Residues: CASSLTKVGGYTF.

This rearrangement joins TRBV2 to TRBJ2-1; D gene uncertain. Germline assignment: CDR1 SNHLY and CDR2 FYNNEI. The CDR3 is 14 residues long. With 9 bases removed from V and 0 bases from J, the gap between germline ends came to 12 bases. The CDR3 region has the DNA TGTGCCAGTAAAAGCCAAAACTCCTACAATGAGCAGTTCTTC. Encoded protein: CASKSQNSYNEQFF.

This clonotype occurred a few times. J is TRBJ2-7 and V is TRBV10-3; perhaps TRBD1 as D (7 bases). Trimming took 6 bases from V and 5 from J, leaving 14 bases between them. The CDR3 covers 13 residues. Germline V CDR1 and CDR2: ENHRY, SYGVKD. This CDR3 reads CAIRGGTVHEQYF. The CDR3 DNA reads as TGTGCCATCAGAGGGGGGACAGTTCACGAGCAGTACTTC.

This clonotype appeared many times. This chain joins TRBV21-1 and TRBJ2-7; TRBD1 is taken as the D call from the table, unchecked against the DNA. TRBV21-1 is a pseudogene locus. The CDR3 runs 13 residues. The CDR3 region is CAPGAGDSYEQYF. The CDR3 nucleotides are TGTGCCCCCGGGGCGGGAGACTCCTACGAGCAGTACTTC.

This clonotype was picked up one time. This rearrangement joins TRBV10-3 to TRBJ2-2; 9 positions agree with TRBD2. With V trimmed by 3 bases and J by 5 bases, 7 bases remained unmatched. The CDR3 consists of 16 residues. In germline, CDR1 is ENHRY, CDR2 SYGVKD. The DNA of the CDR3 is TGTGCCATCAGTGAAGGTAGCGGGAGATCAACCGGGGAGCTGTTTTTT. It encodes CAISEGSGRSTGELFF.

This clonotype was recorded a few times. The J gene is TRBJ2-7, the V gene TRBV12-3 or TRBV12-4; tentative D call: TRBD2 (5 bases). CDR3 length equals 16 residues. Trimming removed 6 bases at V and 2 bases at J, with 20 bases between. The DNA for the CDR3 is TGTGCCAGCAGCCATACCGTAGGACTCGGACCCTACGAGCAGTACTTC. Translating it yields CASSHTVGLGPYEQYF.

V usage is TRBV6-2 or TRBV6-3 and J usage is TRBJ2-1; D gene unclear. This CDR3 contains 12 residues. The V and J ends lost 4 bases and 8 bases respectively, with 9 bases between them. Germline V gene lookup returns CDR1 MNHEY and CDR2 SVGEGT. CDR3 sequence reads: CASSLLVDEQFF. CDR3 coding DNA: TGTGCCAGCAGTTTGCTAGTGGATGAGCAGTTCTTC.

The gene calls are TRBV12-5 and TRBJ1-5; D not resolved. Germline V CDR1 and CDR2: LGHNT, FRNRAP. Between the trimmed V and J ends, which lost 6 bases and 6 bases, there was a span of 3 bases. The CDR3 contains 10 residues. The CDR3 here is CASGSQPQHF. In nucleotides, the CDR3 is TGTGCTAGTGGCTCTCAGCCCCAGCATTTT.

This clonotype was recorded a few times. The chain links TRBV12-3 or TRBV12-4 to TRBJ1-1; 7 bases are shared with TRBD1. The CDR3 covers 14 residues. V lost 1 base to trimming and J lost 4 bases; unmatched junction nucleotides: 3. CDR3 sequence: CASSLEGAGTEAFF. The CDR3 DNA reads as TGTGCCAGCAGTTTAGAGGGGGCGGGCACTGAAGCTTTCTTT.

This clonotype was observed many times. CDR3: CASRMTSANHEQYF. CDR3 coding DNA: TGTGCCAGCAGGATGACTAGCGCCAATCACGAGCAGTACTTC. V and J are TRBV12-3 or TRBV12-4 and TRBJ2-7; 8 bases are a match to TRBD2. The CDR3 runs 14 residues. V trimming: 6 bases; J trimming: 5 bases; junction bases outside the gene matches: 9.

CDR3 sequence: CASFQGSTYNEQFF. The CDR3 DNA reads as TGTGCCAGCTTTCAGGGATCTACCTACAATGAGCAGTTCTTC. V usage is TRBV2 and J usage is TRBJ2-1; D may be TRBD1 (5 bases). V lost 8 bases, J lost 2 bases, and 13 bases lay in between. The CDR3 is made up of 14 amino acids. Germline loops: CDR1 SNHLY, CDR2 FYNNEI.

Comments on this clonotype: Since a much larger clone is just one base distant, this may be a read error. V and J are TRBV29-1 and TRBJ2-2; weak D call: TRBD2 (5 bases). The CDR3 sequence is 13 residues long. Germline V gene lookup returns CDR1 SQVTM and CDR2 ANQGSEA. CDR3: CSVGIGETEELFF. The CDR3 bases are TGCAGCGTTGGAATCGGGGAAACCGAGGAGCTGTTTTTT.

This chain links TRBV29-1 with TRBJ2-2, with unresolved D. V gave up 5 bases and J gave up 4 bases, with 11 bases separating them. CDR1 is SQVTM and CDR2 is ANQGSEA in the germline V gene. This CDR3 is built from 13 residues. The CDR3 region is CSVNRLLTGELFF. CDR3 nucleotides: TGCAGCGTTAACCGACTCCTCACCGGGGAGCTGTTTTTT.

The sample holds many counts of this clonotype. The chain uses TRBV5-5 and TRBJ2-7; 8 bases agree with TRBD1. Germline lookup yields CDR1 SGHKS and CDR2 YYEKEE (reference sequence). The trim removed 1 base at V and 5 bases at J, leaving 14 bases unmatched. The CDR3 spans 17 residues. The CDR3 region is CASSLIDRGYYQNEQYF. In DNA, the CDR3 is TGTGCCAGCAGCTTGATAGACAGGGGCTACTACCAGAACGAGCAGTACTTC.

This clonotype was detected only a few times. V is TRBV5-1 and J is TRBJ1-2; the D is unclear. Germline lookup yields CDR1 SGHRS and CDR2 YFSETQ. This CDR3 contains 13 residues. Trimming took 7 bases from V and 0 from J, leaving 10 bases between them. This chain's CDR3 is CASAKEPNYGYTF. Written as DNA, the CDR3 is TGCGCCAGCGCAAAAGAACCTAACTATGGCTACACCTTC. The complete variable domain, with remaining parts taken from reference TRBV5-1 and TRBJ1-2, reads KAGVTQTPRYLIKTRGQQVTLSCSPISGHRSVSWYQQTPGQGLQFLFEYFSETQRNKGNFPGRFSGRQFSNSRSEMNVSTLELGDSALYLCASAKEPNYGYTFGSGTRLTVV.

This clonotype came up a few times. V is TRBV3-1 and J is TRBJ1-6; TRBD1 might be the D (5 bases). V lost 2 bases and J lost 8, with 13 bases in between. Germline assignment: CDR1 LGHDT and CDR2 YNNKEL (reference sequence). This CDR3 is 15 amino acids long. CDR3 sequence (DNA): TGTGCCAGCAGCCAACAGGGTTTGGGAGATTCACCCCTCCACTTT. Translated, it gives CASSQQGLGDSPLHF.

This clonotype was recorded at least ten times. An end of the junction does not agree with germline; a read error may underlie this. The rearrangement uses TRBV9 and TRBJ2-7; TRBD1 aligns across 12 bases. CDR3 length equals 19 residues. The germline V gene has CDR1 SGDLS and CDR2 YYNGEE. In DNA, the CDR3 is TGTGCCAGCAGCGTAGCCGAACCGACCGGGACAGGGGGCTCCCACGAGCAGTACTTC. It translates to CASSVAEPTGTGGSHEQYF.

V and J are TRBV12-3 or TRBV12-4 and TRBJ2-3; 7 bases align to TRBD1. This CDR3 comprises 17 residues. Losses at the gene ends were 2 bases for V and 1 base for J; bases not matched to a gene: 9. The CDR3 reads CASSLRKGARGTDTQYF. Here the CDR3 DNA reads TGTGCCAGCAGTTTACGGAAGGGGGCGCGCGGCACAGATACGCAGTATTTT.

The table lists this clonotype with a few counts. The CDR3 loop reads CSAPLVSGSATGELFF. The CDR3 bases are TGCAGTGCCCCCCTCGTTAGCGGGAGCGCCACCGGGGAGCTGTTTTTT. The chain carries TRBV20-1 and TRBJ2-2, with 9 bases that match TRBD2. This CDR3 comprises 16 residues. Germline CDR1 and CDR2: DFQATT and SNEGSKA (reference sequence). The V segment lost 6 bases and the J segment 4 bases; nucleotides outside the gene matches: 12.

This rearrangement joins TRBV29-1 to TRBJ1-1; D might be TRBD1 (6 bases). The germline V gene encodes CDR1 SQVTM and CDR2 ANQGSEA. Trimming removed 7 bases from V and 5 bases from J, with 14 bases in between. The CDR3 extends over 12 amino acids. In DNA, the CDR3 is TGCAGCGCCTACAAGGGGGTAACTGAAGCTTTCTTT. It encodes CSAYKGVTEAFF.

Ten or more counts support this clonotype. The chain uses TRBV4-1 and TRBJ2-7, with 8 bases that match TRBD2. With 4 bases clipped from V and 4 bases from J, the junction kept 9 bases outside the gene matches. CDR1 and CDR2 (germline): MGHRA, YSYEKL. CDR3 length equals 15 residues. The CDR3 nucleotides read TGCGCCAGCAGCCCAGTGAGCGGGAGTCGGTACGAGCAGTACTTC. Amino acid sequence: CASSPVSGSRYEQYF.

The chain links TRBV7-3 to TRBJ2-1; TRBD1 might be the D (5 bases). This CDR3 has 12 residues. Between the trimmed V and J ends, which lost 3 bases and 12 bases, there was a span of 12 bases. Germline CDR1 is SGHTA and CDR2 is FQGTGA. The CDR3 here is CASSFRQGAQFF. CDR3 in DNA: TGTGCCAGCAGCTTCAGGCAGGGCGCGCAGTTCTTC.

This clonotype was detected only a few times. The chain carries TRBV10-3 and TRBJ1-5; maybe TRBD1 (5 bases). V lost 6 bases and J 7 bases, leaving 13 bases between the germline ends. Per the germline V gene, CDR1 is ENHRY and CDR2 is SYGVKD. There are 13 residues in the CDR3. The CDR3 sequence is CAIRGNGGQPQHF. CDR3 DNA: TGTGCCATCAGGGGTAATGGGGGGCAGCCCCAGCATTTT.

A note on this clonotype: A much more abundant neighbour one base away suggests this may be a read error. The V gene is TRBV24-1, the J gene TRBJ2-1; 7 nucleotides line up with TRBD2. V gave up 3 bases and J gave up 7 bases; unmatched junction bases: 8. The CDR3 is made up of 15 amino acids. Looked up from germline, CDR1 is KGHDR and CDR2 is SFDVKD. Here the CDR3 DNA reads TGTGCCACCAGTGATACGGTAGCCGGGGGGAATGAGCAGTTCTTC. As protein: CATSDTVAGGNEQFF.